The 21 T cell receptor beta chains presented below share a single source sample, sequenced in a study of Graves' ophthalmopathy and Graves' hyperthyroidism. The study amplified TCR beta CDR3 regions using RNA transcripts. HTBI primers were used in a first-round RT-PCR, which preceded a second-round multiplex PCR. In TCRdb, the multiplex PCR reads were re-called with MiXCR into one record per CDR3 protein. The table lists approximately 640,000 distinct CDR3 sequences, under 50% of them singletons. The source material was peripheral blood. The origin of the receptors is an adult man with Graves' ophthalmopathy.

This clonotype was detected only a few times. The rearrangement uses TRBV15 and TRBJ2-3; 12 positions match TRBD2. In germline, CDR1 is LNHNV, CDR2 YYDKDF (reference sequence). After removal of 1 base from V and 2 bases from J, the junction contained 10 bases not matched to a gene. The CDR3 spans 19 residues. This chain's CDR3 is CATSRVPSGGAASTDTQYF. DNA for the CDR3: TGTGCCACCAGCAGAGTGCCTAGCGGGGGGGCCGCTTCCACAGATACGCAGTATTTT.

This clonotype was seen many times. The rearrangement uses TRBV20-1 and TRBJ2-7, with 7 bases fitting TRBD2. This CDR3 spans 15 amino acids. CDR1 is DFQATT, CDR2 SNEGSKA, per germline (reference sequence). V lost 0 bases, J lost 5 bases, and 10 bases stayed unmatched. For the CDR3, the DNA is TGCAGTGCTAGAGATCAGGCGCGGGAGAGCCACGAGCAGTACTTC. Protein sequence: CSARDQARESHEQYF.

Turning to this clonotype: This may be a read error: a much more frequent sequence differs by one nucleotide. The V call is TRBV7-9, the J call TRBJ2-7; 15 positions agree with TRBD2. The CDR3 sequence is 15 residues long. The V gene end was trimmed by 4 bases and the J gene end by 6 bases; junction bases not matched to a gene: 4. Germline loops: CDR1 SEHNR, CDR2 FQNEAQ (reference sequence). CDR3 sequence reads: CASSSGTSGGLEQYF. CDR3 DNA sequence: TGTGCCAGCAGCTCCGGGACTAGCGGGGGGCTCGAGCAGTACTTC.

On this clonotype itself: Germline and junction disagree at one end, which may indicate a read error. This sequence joins TRBV29-1 and TRBJ2-7; D perhaps matches TRBD2 (6 bases). The CDR3 length is 14 residues. CDR1 and CDR2 from the germline V gene are SQVTM and ANQGSEA. As DNA, the CDR3 is TGTGCCAGCCGGACTCCGGGACTCGCCTACGAGCAGTACTTC. Its protein product is CASRTPGLAYEQYF.

Many counts were recorded for this clonotype. The genes are TRBV2 and TRBJ2-2, with 8 nucleotides matching TRBD1. Germline trimming cut 6 bases from V and 2 bases from J; bases unmatched to any gene: 2. CDR1 is SNHLY, CDR2 FYNNEI, per germline. The CDR3 covers 14 residues. CDR3 sequence: CASRGTGNTGELFF. CDR3 in DNA: TGTGCCAGCAGGGGGACAGGAAACACCGGGGAGCTGTTTTTT.

This chain links TRBV25-1 with TRBJ2-5, with TRBD2 matching 7 bases. CDR1 MGHDK and CDR2 SYGVNS come from the germline V gene. J was trimmed by 4 bases and V by 8 bases; bases with no gene match: 4. The CDR3 totals 12 residues. The CDR3 sequence: CASGLGAETQYF. For the CDR3, the DNA is TGTGCCAGCGGACTAGGAGCAGAGACCCAGTACTTC.

This clonotype was observed at least ten times. DNA for the CDR3: TGTGCCAGCAGCCTGGGACCTAACTATGGCTACACCTTC. Amino acid sequence: CASSLGPNYGYTF. The chain combines TRBV13 with TRBJ1-2, with TRBD1 as a possible D gene (5 bases). Germline CDR1 is PRHDT and CDR2 is FYEKMQ (reference sequence). This CDR3 comprises 13 residues. Trimming took off 5 bases at V and 0 bases at J, with 7 bases between the two ends. Complete variable domain (other parts from reference TRBV13 and TRBJ1-2): AAGVIQSPRHLIKEKRETATLKCYPIPRHDTVYWYQQGPGQDPQFLISFYEKMQSDKGSIPDRFSAQQFSDYHSELNMSSLELGDSALYFCASSLGPNYGYTFGSGTRLTVV.

The rearrangement uses TRBV5-4 and TRBJ2-6; 7 bases fit TRBD1. Germline assignment: CDR1 SGHNT and CDR2 YYREEE (reference sequence). With V trimmed by 4 bases and J by 0 bases, 7 bases remained unmatched. This CDR3 comprises 17 residues. CDR3 region: CASSIPGQSSGANVLTF. The CDR3, as DNA: TGTGCCAGCAGCATTCCGGGACAGAGCTCTGGGGCCAACGTCCTGACTTTC. The full variable domain, in which reference TRBV5-4 and TRBJ2-6 provide the parts outside the CDR3, is ETGVTQSPTHLIKTRGQQVTLRCSSQSGHNTVSWYQQALGQGPQFIFQYYREEENGRGNFPPRFSGLQFPNYSSELNVNALELDDSALYLCASSIPGQSSGANVLTFGAGSRLTVL.

This clonotype was observed a few times. The chain's CDR3 is CANHLNNSPLHF. The CDR3 DNA is TGTGCCAATCACCTGAATAATTCACCCCTCCACTTT. The chain is built from TRBV7-3 and TRBJ1-6; unclear D gene. Germline V gene data show CDR1 as SGHTA and CDR2 as FQGTGA. The length of the CDR3 is 12 residues. V lost 10 bases and J lost 5, with 9 bases in between.

This clonotype was seen repeatedly, ten times or more. This chain connects TRBV14 to TRBJ1-3; 10 bases match TRBD1. J gave up 2 bases and V 3 bases, and 4 bases lay outside the gene matches. The germline CDR1 and CDR2 sequences are SGHDN and FVKESK. This CDR3 is 16 amino acids long. The CDR3 bases are TGTGCCAGCAGCCACCTAGGGACAGGGGCTGGAAACACCATATATTTT. It translates to CASSHLGTGAGNTIYF.

This clonotype occurred many times. The V call is TRBV2, the J call TRBJ1-6; D is undetermined. The CDR3 consists of 15 residues. V shed 1 base and J shed 7 bases, with 11 bases lying between them. CDR1 and CDR2 (germline): SNHLY, FYNNEI. The chain's CDR3 is CASSEGTSANSPLHF. The DNA for the CDR3 is TGTGCCAGCAGTGAAGGGACGTCGGCGAATTCACCCCTCCACTTT.

This clonotype has more than one count but fewer than ten. The rearrangement uses TRBV5-8 and TRBJ1-3; D may be TRBD1 (5 bases). Between the trimmed V and J ends, which lost 2 bases and 0 bases, there was a span of 9 bases. From germline, CDR1 is SGHTS and CDR2 YDEGEE. This CDR3 is 15 amino acids long. Here the CDR3 reads CASSFNRNSGNTIYF. CDR3 bases: TGTGCCAGCAGCTTTAACAGGAACTCTGGAAACACCATATATTTT. The variable domain in full, completed from reference TRBV5-8 and TRBJ1-3, reads EAGVTQSPTHLIKTRGQQATLRCSPISGHTSVYWYQQALGLGLQFLLWYDEGEERNRGNFPPRFSGRQFPNYSSELNVNALELEDSALYLCASSFNRNSGNTIYFGEGSWLTVV.

This clonotype has a count of ten or more. The V and J genes are TRBV15 and TRBJ1-2; a possible D gene is TRBD1 (5 bases). Trimming stripped 6 bases from V and 2 bases from J, with 13 bases between. The germline gives CDR1 LNHNV, CDR2 YYDKDF (reference sequence). CDR3 length: 14 residues. CDR3 region: CATRPGGENYGYTF. CDR3 nucleotides: TGTGCCACCAGACCCGGGGGAGAGAACTATGGCTACACCTTC.

This clonotype was counted many times. The genes are TRBV19 and TRBJ1-1; no clear D. The V and J ends lost 4 bases and 8 bases respectively, with 8 bases between them. In germline, CDR1 is LNHDA, CDR2 SQIVND (reference sequence). This CDR3 comprises 11 residues. CDR3 loop: CASSNQAEAFF. CDR3 in DNA: TGTGCCAGTAGTAATCAGGCCGAAGCTTTCTTT.

This clonotype was observed at least ten times. The CDR3 sequence: CASSEERGGSPLHF. The CDR3 DNA reads as TGTGCCAGCAGTGAGGAGAGAGGGGGATCACCCCTCCACTTT. The V gene is TRBV2, the J gene TRBJ1-6; D is possibly TRBD1 (6 bases). Trimming removed 3 bases from V and 10 bases from J, with 13 bases in between. The CDR3 contains 14 residues. Germline CDR1 SNHLY, CDR2 FYNNEI.

The rearrangement links TRBV5-4 to TRBJ2-7; D possibly corresponds to TRBD1 (6 bases). V lost 0 bases to trimming and J lost 5 bases, with 18 bases between them. CDR1 is SGHNT, CDR2 YYREEE, per germline (reference sequence). This CDR3 has 16 amino acids. Here the CDR3 reads CASSLANGQKAHEQYF. The CDR3 nucleotides read TGTGCCAGCAGCTTGGCCAATGGACAGAAGGCCCACGAGCAGTACTTC.

This clonotype has ten or more counts. The J gene is TRBJ2-7, the V gene TRBV19; TRBD2 matches at 7 bases. This CDR3 is built from 13 residues. The germline V gene encodes CDR1 LNHDA and CDR2 SQIVND (reference sequence). J was trimmed by 3 bases and V by 7 bases; bases with no gene match: 6. The CDR3 bases are TGTGCCAGTAACGAGGGAGGGGACTACGAGCAGTACTTC. This encodes CASNEGGDYEQYF.

The DNA for the CDR3 is TGTGCCAGTATAAACCGGGACAGAGGAGGCTACACCTTC. Its translation is CASINRDRGGYTF. The rearrangement links TRBV2 to TRBJ1-2, with 7 bases fitting TRBD1. The germline V gene encodes CDR1 SNHLY and CDR2 FYNNEI. The CDR3 loop spans 13 amino acids. The junction had 12 bases not matched to a gene; V was cut back by 9 bases and J by 8 bases.

J is TRBJ1-1 and V is TRBV7-9; a possible D gene is TRBD1 (6 bases). From germline, CDR1 is SEHNR and CDR2 FQNEAQ (reference sequence). The CDR3 has 16 amino acids. The V and J ends lost 5 bases and 1 base respectively, with 17 bases between them. The CDR3 is CASSLASGGPNTEAFF. Written as DNA, the CDR3 is TGTGCCAGCAGCCTGGCTTCGGGGGGGCCGAACACTGAAGCTTTCTTT.

This clonotype was seen ten or more times. The chain couples TRBV2 to TRBJ2-5; TRBD1 is a possible D gene (5 bases). With 10 bases removed from V and 4 bases from J, the gap between germline ends came to 16 bases. Germline V gives CDR1 SNHLY, CDR2 FYNNEI. This CDR3 region has 13 residues. CDR3 residues: CATSSGFGETQYF. CDR3 nucleotides: TGTGCCACCTCATCAGGGTTCGGAGAGACCCAGTACTTC.

This clonotype was picked up one time. This rearrangement joins TRBV10-3 to TRBJ1-5; TRBD1 agrees at 8 bases. V trimming: 0 bases; J trimming: 5 bases; junction bases outside the gene matches: 6. CDR1 and CDR2 (germline): ENHRY, SYGVKD. The CDR3 has 16 amino acids. CDR3 nucleotides: TGTGCCATCAGTGAGTCTTTAGCGGACAGGGATCAGCCCCAGCATTTT. This encodes CAISESLADRDQPQHF.